This T cell receptor beta chain was captured by sequencing in a study of blood T cell repertoires in COVID-19. As for the study in general: The study drew acute and convalescent COVID-19 samples from the United States, Italy and Spain. PBMCs, B-cell-depleted T cells, or T cells provided the cDNA or gDNA that made up the material.

In the authors' workflow: It was from reference gene primer amplification that nucleated cell counts were estimated. TCRdb's copy holds only in-frame clones and misses some; the assay was immunoSEQ multiplex PCR. That table is the source of V, J and clone size, and D and trimming were worked out from the DNA. The sample records around 50,000 clones, approximately 85% being singletons. The sample consisted of peripheral blood. The sequence derives from an older woman with acute or convalescent COVID-19.

The CDR3 reads CASSPGTGQSNQPQHF. The CDR3 DNA is TGTGCCAGCAGCCCAGGGACAGGGCAAAGCAATCAGCCCCAGCATTTT. The chain has TRBV9 and TRBJ1-5, with 9 bases fitting TRBD1. The CDR3 has 16 amino acids. Germline CDR1 is SGDLS and CDR2 is YYNGEE. Trimming removed 4 bases from V and 1 base from J; junction bases left unmatched: 6.